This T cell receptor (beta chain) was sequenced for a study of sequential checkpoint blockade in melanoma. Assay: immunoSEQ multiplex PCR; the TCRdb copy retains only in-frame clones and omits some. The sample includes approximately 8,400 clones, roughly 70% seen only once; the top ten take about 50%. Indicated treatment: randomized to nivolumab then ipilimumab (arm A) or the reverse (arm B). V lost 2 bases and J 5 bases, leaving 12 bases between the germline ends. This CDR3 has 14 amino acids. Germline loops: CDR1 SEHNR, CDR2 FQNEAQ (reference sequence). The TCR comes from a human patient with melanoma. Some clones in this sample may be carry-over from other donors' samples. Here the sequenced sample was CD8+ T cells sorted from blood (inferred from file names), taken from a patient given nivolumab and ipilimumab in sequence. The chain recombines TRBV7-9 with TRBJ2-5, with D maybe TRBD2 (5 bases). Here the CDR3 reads CASSLTRTLETQYF. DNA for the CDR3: TGTGCCAGCAGCTTAACGAGGACTCTGGAGACCCAGTACTTC.